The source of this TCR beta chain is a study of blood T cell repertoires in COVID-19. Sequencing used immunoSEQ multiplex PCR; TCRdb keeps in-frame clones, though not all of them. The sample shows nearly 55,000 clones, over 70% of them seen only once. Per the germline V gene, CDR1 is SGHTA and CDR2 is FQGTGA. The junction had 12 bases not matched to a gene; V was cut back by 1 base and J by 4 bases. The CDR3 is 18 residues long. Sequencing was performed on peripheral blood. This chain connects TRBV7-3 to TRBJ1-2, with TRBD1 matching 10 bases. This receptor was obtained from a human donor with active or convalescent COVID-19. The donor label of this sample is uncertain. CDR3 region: CASSLRGRDRGWAYGYTF. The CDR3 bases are TGTGCCAGCAGCTTAAGAGGCCGGGACAGGGGTTGGGCCTATGGCTACACCTTC.